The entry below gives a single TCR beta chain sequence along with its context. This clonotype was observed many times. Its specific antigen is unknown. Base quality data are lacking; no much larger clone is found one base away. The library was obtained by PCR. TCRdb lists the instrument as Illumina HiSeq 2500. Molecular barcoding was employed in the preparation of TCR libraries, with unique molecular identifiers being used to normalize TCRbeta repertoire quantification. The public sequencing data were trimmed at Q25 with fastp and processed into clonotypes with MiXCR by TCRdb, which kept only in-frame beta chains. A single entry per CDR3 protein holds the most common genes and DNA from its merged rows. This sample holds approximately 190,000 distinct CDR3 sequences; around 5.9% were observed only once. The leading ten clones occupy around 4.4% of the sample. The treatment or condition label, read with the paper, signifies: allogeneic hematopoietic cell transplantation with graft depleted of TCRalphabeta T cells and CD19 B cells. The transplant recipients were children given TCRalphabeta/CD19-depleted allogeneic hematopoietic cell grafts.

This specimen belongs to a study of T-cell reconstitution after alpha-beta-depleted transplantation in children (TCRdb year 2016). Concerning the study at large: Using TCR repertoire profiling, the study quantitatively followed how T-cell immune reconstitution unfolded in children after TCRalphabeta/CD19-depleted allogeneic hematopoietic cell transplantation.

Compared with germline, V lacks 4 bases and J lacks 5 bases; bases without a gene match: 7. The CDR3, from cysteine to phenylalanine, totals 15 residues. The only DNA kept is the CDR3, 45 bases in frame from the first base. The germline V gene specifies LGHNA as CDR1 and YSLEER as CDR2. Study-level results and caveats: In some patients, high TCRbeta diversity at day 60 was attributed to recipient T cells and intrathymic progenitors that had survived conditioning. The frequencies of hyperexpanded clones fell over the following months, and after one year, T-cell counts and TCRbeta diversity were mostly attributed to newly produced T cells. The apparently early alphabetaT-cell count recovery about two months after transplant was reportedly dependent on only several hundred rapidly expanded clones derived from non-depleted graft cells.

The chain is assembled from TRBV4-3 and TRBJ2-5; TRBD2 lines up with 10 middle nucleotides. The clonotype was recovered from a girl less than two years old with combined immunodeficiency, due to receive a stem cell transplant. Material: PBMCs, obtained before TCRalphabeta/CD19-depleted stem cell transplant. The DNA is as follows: TGCGCCAGCAGCCCCGCTAGCGGGAGAGGGGAGACCCAGTACTTC. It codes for CASSPASGRGETQYF.